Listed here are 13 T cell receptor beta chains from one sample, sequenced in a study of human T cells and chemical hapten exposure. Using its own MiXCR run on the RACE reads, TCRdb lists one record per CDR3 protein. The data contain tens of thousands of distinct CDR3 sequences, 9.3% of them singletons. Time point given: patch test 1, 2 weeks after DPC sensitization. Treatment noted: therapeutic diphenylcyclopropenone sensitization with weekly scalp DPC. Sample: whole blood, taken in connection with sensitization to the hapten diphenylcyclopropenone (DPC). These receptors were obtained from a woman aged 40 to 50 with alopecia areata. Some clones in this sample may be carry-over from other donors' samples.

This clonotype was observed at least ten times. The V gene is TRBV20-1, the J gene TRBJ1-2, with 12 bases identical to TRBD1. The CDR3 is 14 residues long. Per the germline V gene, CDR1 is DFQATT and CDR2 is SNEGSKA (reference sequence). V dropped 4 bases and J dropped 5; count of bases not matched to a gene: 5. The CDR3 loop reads CSAIPGQGAYGYTF. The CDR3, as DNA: TGCAGTGCTATCCCGGGACAGGGGGCTTATGGCTACACCTTC.

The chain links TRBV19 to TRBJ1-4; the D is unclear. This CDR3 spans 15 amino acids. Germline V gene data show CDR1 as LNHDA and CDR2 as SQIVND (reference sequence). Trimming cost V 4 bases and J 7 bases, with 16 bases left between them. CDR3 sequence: CASSTRHSGSEKLFF. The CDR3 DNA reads TGTGCCAGTAGTACAAGACACTCTGGGAGTGAAAAACTGTTTTTT.

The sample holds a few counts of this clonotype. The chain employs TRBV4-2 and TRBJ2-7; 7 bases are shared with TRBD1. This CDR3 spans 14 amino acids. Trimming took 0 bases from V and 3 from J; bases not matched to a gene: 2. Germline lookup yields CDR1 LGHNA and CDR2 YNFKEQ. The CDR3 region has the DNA TGTGCCAGCAGCCAAGACCGGACAGGCTACGAGCAGTACTTC. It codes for CASSQDRTGYEQYF.

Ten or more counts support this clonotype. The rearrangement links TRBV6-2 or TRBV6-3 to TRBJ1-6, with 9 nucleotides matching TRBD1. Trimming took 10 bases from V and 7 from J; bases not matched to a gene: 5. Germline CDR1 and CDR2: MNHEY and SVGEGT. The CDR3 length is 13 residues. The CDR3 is CATVDRGNSPLHF. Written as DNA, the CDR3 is TGTGCCACCGTGGACAGGGGCAATTCACCCCTCCACTTT.

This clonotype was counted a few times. CDR3 loop: CSAAAGLDKGDTQYF. DNA of the CDR3: TGCAGTGCTGCAGCGGGACTAGATAAAGGTGATACGCAGTATTTT. The chain joins TRBV20-1 to TRBJ2-3; 8 bases match TRBD2. The ends lost 5 bases at V and 6 bases at J; junction bases unmatched: 13. CDR1 is DFQATT, CDR2 SNEGSKA, per germline (reference sequence). The CDR3 totals 15 residues.

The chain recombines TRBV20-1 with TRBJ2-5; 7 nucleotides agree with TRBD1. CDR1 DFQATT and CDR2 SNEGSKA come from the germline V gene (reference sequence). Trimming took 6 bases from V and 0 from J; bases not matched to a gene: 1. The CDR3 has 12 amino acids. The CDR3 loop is CSATGNQETQYF. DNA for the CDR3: TGCAGTGCGACAGGGAACCAAGAGACCCAGTACTTC.

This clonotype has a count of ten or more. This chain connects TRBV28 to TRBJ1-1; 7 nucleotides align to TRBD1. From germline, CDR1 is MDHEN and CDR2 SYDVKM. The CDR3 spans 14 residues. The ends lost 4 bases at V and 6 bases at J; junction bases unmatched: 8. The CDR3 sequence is CASSSSDRVAEAFF. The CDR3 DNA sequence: TGTGCCAGCAGTTCCTCCGACAGGGTAGCTGAAGCTTTCTTT. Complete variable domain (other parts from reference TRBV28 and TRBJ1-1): DVKVTQSSRYLVKRTGEKVFLECVQDMDHENMFWYRQDPGLGLRLIYFSYDVKMKEKGDIPEGYSVSREKKERFSLILESASTNQTSMYLCASSSSDRVAEAFFGQGTRLTVV.

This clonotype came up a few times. CDR3 in DNA: TGTGCCAGCAGTTTTAGGGGTGAGCAGTTCTTC. It yields the protein CASSFRGEQFF. The V gene is TRBV12-3 or TRBV12-4, the J gene TRBJ2-1; D possibly corresponds to TRBD1 (5 bases). The CDR3 has 11 residues. The ends were cut back, 3 bases at V and 9 bases at J, with 6 bases in the middle.

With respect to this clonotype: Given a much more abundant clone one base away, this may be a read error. CDR3 in amino acids: CASSSTTGANILTF. DNA of the CDR3: TGTGCCAGCAGCTCGACCACTGGGGCCAACATCCTGACTTTC. This chain uses TRBV11-2 with TRBJ2-6, with D perhaps matching TRBD1 (5 bases). Per the germline V gene, CDR1 is SGHAT and CDR2 is FQNNGV. CDR3 size: 14 residues.

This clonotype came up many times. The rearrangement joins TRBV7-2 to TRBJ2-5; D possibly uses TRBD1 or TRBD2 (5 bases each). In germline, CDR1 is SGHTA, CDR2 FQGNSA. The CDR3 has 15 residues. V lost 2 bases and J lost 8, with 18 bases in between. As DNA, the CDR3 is TGTGCCAGCAGCTTATATGGGGTGTCGGGGCATACCCAGTACTTC. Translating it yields CASSLYGVSGHTQYF.

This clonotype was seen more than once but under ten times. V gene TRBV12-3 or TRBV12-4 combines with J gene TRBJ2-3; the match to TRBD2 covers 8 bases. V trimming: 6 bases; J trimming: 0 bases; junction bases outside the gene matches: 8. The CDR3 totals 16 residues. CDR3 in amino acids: CASRDRAGASTDTQYF. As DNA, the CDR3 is TGTGCCAGCAGAGACCGAGCGGGGGCTAGCACAGATACGCAGTATTTT.

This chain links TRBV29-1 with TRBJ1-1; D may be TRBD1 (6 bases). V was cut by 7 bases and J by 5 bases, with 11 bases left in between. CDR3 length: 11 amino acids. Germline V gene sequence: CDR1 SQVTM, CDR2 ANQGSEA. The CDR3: CSAGVRTEAFF. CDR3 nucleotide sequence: TGCAGCGCAGGGGTGAGGACTGAAGCTTTCTTT.

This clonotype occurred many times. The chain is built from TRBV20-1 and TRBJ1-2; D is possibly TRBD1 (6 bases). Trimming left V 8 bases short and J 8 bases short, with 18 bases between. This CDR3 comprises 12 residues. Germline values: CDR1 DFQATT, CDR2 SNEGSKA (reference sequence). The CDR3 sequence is CSPRSGEQGYTF. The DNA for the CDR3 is TGCAGTCCCAGGTCAGGGGAACAGGGCTACACCTTC.